The 27 T cell receptor beta chains below all came from one sample that was sequenced in a study of cytomegalovirus exposure and HLA in healthy donors. PCR primers comprised 60 Vbeta and 13 Jbeta primers. The protocol was immunoSEQ multiplex PCR, while the TCRdb copy is restricted to in-frame clones and leaves out a portion. The sample carries 90,000 to 130,000 clones, approximately 70% recorded once. Sequencing was performed on PBMCs. These receptors were taken from a woman in her twenties or thirties in good health and CMV-seronegative.

The chain is built from TRBV25-1 and TRBJ1-1; D not certain. V lost 5 bases and J 8 bases, leaving 15 bases between the germline ends. CDR1 and CDR2 from the germline V gene are MGHDK and SYGVNS. This CDR3 is 13 amino acids long. The CDR3 region has the DNA TGTGCCAGCAGTCCCCCCACTTTACCGGAAGCTTTCTTT. Translating gives CASSPPTLPEAFF.

The V and J genes are TRBV2 and TRBJ1-2; D is possibly TRBD1 (5 bases). Germline loops: CDR1 SNHLY, CDR2 FYNNEI. The CDR3 is 12 amino acids. Trimming left V 8 bases short and J 1 base short, with 8 bases between. The CDR3 sequence is CASRGVNYGYTF. The DNA of the CDR3 is TGTGCCAGCCGGGGGGTTAACTATGGCTACACCTTC.

This chain joins TRBV5-1 and TRBJ1-1; D remains unclear. V was trimmed by 0 bases and J by 4 bases, leaving 10 bases between them. The CDR3 length is 14 residues. Germline CDR1 SGHRS, CDR2 YFSETQ. The chain's CDR3 is CASSLGGLGTEAFF. DNA of the CDR3: TGCGCCAGCAGCTTGGGAGGGCTGGGCACTGAAGCTTTCTTT.

The V gene is TRBV19, the J gene TRBJ2-7, with 10 positions matching TRBD2. The CDR3 loop spans 14 amino acids. The trim removed 6 bases at V and 3 bases at J, leaving 5 bases unmatched. The germline CDR1 and CDR2 sequences are LNHDA and SQIVND (reference sequence). The CDR3 region is CASSPSSGSYEQYF. Written as DNA, the CDR3 is TGTGCCAGTAGCCCTTCTAGCGGGAGCTACGAGCAGTACTTC. The whole variable domain, remainder taken from reference TRBV19 and TRBJ2-7, is DGGITQSPKYLFRKEGQNVTLSCEQNLNHDAMYWYRQDPGQGLRLIYYSQIVNDFQKGDIAEGYSVSREKKESFPLTVTSAQKNPTAFYLCASSPSSGSYEQYFGPGTRLTVT.

The rearrangement links TRBV27 to TRBJ2-2; D may be TRBD1 (6 bases). The V end was cut by 5 bases, the J end by 7 bases, with 17 bases between. Germline loops: CDR1 MNHEY, CDR2 SMNVEV (reference sequence). The CDR3 is made up of 15 amino acids. The CDR3 DNA reads TGTGCCAGCAGTGACCCACAGGGTCAGGGCGGGGAGCTGTTTTTT. This sequence encodes CASSDPQGQGGELFF.

V usage is TRBV7-3 and J usage is TRBJ1-1, with unresolved D. V dropped 3 bases and J dropped 11 bases, with 13 bases sitting between them. The CDR3 loop spans 12 amino acids. Per germline, CDR1 SGHTA and CDR2 FQGTGA. CDR3 in DNA: TGTGCCAGCAGCTTCGCGGGAAGAGGGGCTTTCTTT. It yields the protein CASSFAGRGAFF.

This chain connects TRBV27 to TRBJ2-7; D is perhaps TRBD2 (6 bases). Trimming stripped 8 bases from V and 0 bases from J, with 14 bases between. The CDR3 has 14 amino acids. Germline assignment: CDR1 MNHEY and CDR2 SMNVEV (reference sequence). The CDR3 protein is CASSSGQSSYEQYF. The CDR3 DNA is TGTGCCAGCTCAAGCGGGCAGAGCTCCTACGAGCAGTACTTC.

There are a few counts of this clone. The V gene is TRBV9, the J gene TRBJ2-1, with a weak D call TRBD1 (6 bases). This CDR3 comprises 16 residues. The V and J ends lost 0 bases and 5 bases respectively, with 15 bases between them. Germline values: CDR1 SGDLS, CDR2 YYNGEE. CDR3 coding DNA: TGTGCCAGCAGCGTAGTCCCCGACGGGACAAACAATGAGCAGTTCTTC. Translation gives CASSVVPDGTNNEQFF.

CDR3 bases: TGCGCCAGCAGCTTGGGGACAGTTTACTACAATGAGCAGTTCTTC. Amino acids: CASSLGTVYYNEQFF. The chain uses TRBV5-1 and TRBJ2-1, with a tentative D call TRBD1 (6 bases). Between the trimmed V and J ends, which lost 0 bases and 3 bases, there was a span of 10 bases. Germline V gene data show CDR1 as SGHRS and CDR2 as YFSETQ. The CDR3 extends over 15 amino acids.

The chain has TRBV4-3 and TRBJ1-2, with D possibly TRBD1 on 5 matching bases. Trimming removed 0 bases at V and 4 bases at J, with 6 bases between. Per the germline V gene, CDR1 is LGHNA and CDR2 is YSLEER. This CDR3 comprises 13 residues. The CDR3 nucleotides are TGCGCCAGCAGCCAAGACAGGGCCTATGGCTACACCTTC. Protein sequence: CASSQDRAYGYTF.

The table lists this clone with a few counts. The V gene is TRBV14, the J gene TRBJ1-1; D possibly corresponds to TRBD1 (6 bases). This CDR3 has 13 residues. In germline, CDR1 is SGHDN, CDR2 FVKESK. V was trimmed by 5 bases and J by 3 bases, leaving 10 bases between them. CDR3 sequence reads: CASSVRTDTEAFF. CDR3 in DNA: TGTGCCAGCAGCGTTAGGACAGACACTGAAGCTTTCTTT.

V and J are TRBV27 and TRBJ1-2; 7 positions match TRBD1. Germline trimming cut 3 bases from V and 8 bases from J; bases unmatched to any gene: 6. The CDR3 is made up of 13 amino acids. Germline CDR1 and CDR2: MNHEY and SMNVEV (reference sequence). CDR3 coding DNA: TGTGCCAGCAGTTTCCCAGGGGGGTGCGGCTACACCTTC. Translated: CASSFPGGCGYTF.

The V call is TRBV19, the J call TRBJ1-5, with D tentatively TRBD1 (6 bases). Trimming pared 5 bases from V and 6 bases from J, leaving 14 bases between. Germline CDR1 is LNHDA and CDR2 is SQIVND (reference sequence). This CDR3 spans 14 amino acids. CDR3 nucleotides: TGTGCCAGTAGTGCACACAGGGACCCTCAGCCCCAGCATTTT. Translating gives CASSAHRDPQPQHF.

Concerning this clone itself: One end of the junction fails to match germline, which may point to a read error. The genes are TRBV7-9 and TRBJ1-5; 10 nucleotides align to TRBD1. The CDR3 covers 16 residues. Per the germline V gene, CDR1 is SEHNR and CDR2 is FQNEAQ (reference sequence). The CDR3 DNA follows: TGTGTCAGCAGCCCGTGGGGGACAGGGGATAATCAGCCCCAGCATTTT. Its translation: CVSSPWGTGDNQPQHF. Full variable domain (missing parts from reference TRBV7-9 and TRBJ1-5): DTGVSQNPRHKITKRGQNVTFRCDPISEHNRLYWYRQTLGQGPEFLTYFQNEAQLEKSRLLSDRFSAERPKGSFSTLEIQRTEQGDSAMYLCVSSPWGTGDNQPQHFGDGTRLSIL.

The J gene is TRBJ1-1, the V gene TRBV5-4; D is unresolved. V dropped 2 bases and J dropped 4 bases, with 12 bases sitting between them. In germline, CDR1 is SGHNT, CDR2 YYREEE (reference sequence). The CDR3 has 14 residues. The CDR3 nucleotides are TGTGCCAGCAGCTTTTGGCGGGCGAGCACTGAAGCTTTCTTT. As protein: CASSFWRASTEAFF. The entire variable domain, with the rest obtained from reference TRBV5-4 and TRBJ1-1, is as follows: ETGVTQSPTHLIKTRGQQVTLRCSSQSGHNTVSWYQQALGQGPQFIFQYYREEENGRGNFPPRFSGLQFPNYSSELNVNALELDDSALYLCASSFWRASTEAFFGQGTRLTVV.

The chain joins TRBV28 to TRBJ2-1; a weak D match, TRBD2 (5 bases). The V and J ends lost 2 bases and 4 bases respectively, with 9 bases between them. The CDR3 has 14 residues. Germline V lookup: CDR1 MDHEN, CDR2 SYDVKM. The CDR3 is CASSLAEVYNEQFF. The CDR3 DNA is TGTGCCAGCAGTTTAGCGGAGGTATACAATGAGCAGTTCTTC.

The chain carries TRBV7-2 and TRBJ1-2; 9 nucleotides align to TRBD1. The germline CDR1 and CDR2 sequences are SGHTA and FQGNSA. CDR3 length equals 13 residues. The V gene end was trimmed by 11 bases and the J gene end by 5 bases; junction bases not matched to a gene: 9. The CDR3 bases are TGTGCCGTGACTTGGGACAGGGCGTATGGCTACACCTTC. Its protein is CAVTWDRAYGYTF. The full variable domain, with the rest looked up from reference TRBV7-2 and TRBJ1-2, is GAGVSQSPSNKVTEKGKDVELRCDPISGHTALYWYRQSLGQGLEFLIYFQGNSAPDKSGLPSDRFSAERTGGSVSTLTIQRTQQEDSAVYLCAVTWDRAYGYTFGSGTRLTVV.

The chain carries TRBV5-6 and TRBJ2-5; 8 bases map to TRBD2. The CDR3 consists of 18 residues. J gave up 4 bases and V 4 bases, and 18 bases lay outside the gene matches. In germline, CDR1 is SGHDT, CDR2 YYEEEE. The CDR3 DNA reads as TGTGCCAGCAGCACCCCCCAGGGACTAGTGTACCGTTCAGAGACCCAGTACTTC. Protein: CASSTPQGLVYRSETQYF.

CDR3 in amino acids: CASSPPGEDGYTF. In DNA form, the CDR3 reads TGTGCCAGCTCACCACCGGGGGAGGATGGCTACACCTTC. The rearrangement uses TRBV18 and TRBJ1-2, with D possibly matching TRBD1 (5 bases). Germline V gene sequence: CDR1 KGHSH, CDR2 LQKENI. The CDR3 loop spans 13 amino acids. Trimming cost V 0 bases and J 6 bases, with 8 bases left between them. Complete variable domain (other parts from reference TRBV18 and TRBJ1-2): NAGVMQNPRHLVRRRGQEARLRCSPMKGHSHVYWYRQLPEEGLKFMVYLQKENIIDESGMPKERFSAEFPKEGPSILRIQQVVRGDSAAYFCASSPPGEDGYTFGSGTRLTVV.

The chain is built from TRBV25-1 and TRBJ1-2; D call uncertain. Trimming took 5 bases from V and 8 from J, leaving 9 bases between them. Germline-derived CDR1 and CDR2 are MGHDK and SYGVNS. The CDR3 spans 11 residues. The CDR3 DNA reads TGTGCCAGCAGTCAACTGGGCGGCTACACCTTC. This translates into CASSQLGGYTF.

V is TRBV29-1 and J is TRBJ1-2; 7 bases agree with TRBD1. Losses at the gene ends were 3 bases for V and 8 bases for J; bases not matched to a gene: 12. In germline, CDR1 is SQVTM, CDR2 ANQGSEA. CDR3 length: 14 amino acids. In DNA, the CDR3 is TGCAGCGTTGATCAGACAGGGCGGTGGGGCGGCTACACCTTC. This translates into CSVDQTGRWGGYTF. The full variable domain, with the rest looked up from reference TRBV29-1 and TRBJ1-2, is SAVISQKPSRDICQRGTSLTIQCQVDSQVTMMFWYRQQPGQSLTLIATANQGSEATYESGFVIDKFPISRPNLTFSTLTVSNMSPEDSSIYLCSVDQTGRWGGYTFGSGTRLTVV.

This clone appeared a single time. V usage is TRBV2 and J usage is TRBJ2-7; perhaps TRBD1 as D (5 bases). CDR3 length equals 14 residues. V dropped 7 bases and J dropped 7 bases, with 20 bases sitting between them. CDR1 SNHLY and CDR2 FYNNEI come from the germline V gene. The CDR3 is CASIEGVGVGEQYF. Written as DNA, the CDR3 is TGTGCCAGCATCGAAGGTGTAGGGGTGGGGGAGCAGTACTTC.

This clone was counted once. The chain employs TRBV2 and TRBJ1-2; TRBD1 matches 8 bases. Germline lookup yields CDR1 SNHLY and CDR2 FYNNEI. The junction had 4 bases not matched to a gene; V was cut back by 6 bases and J by 4 bases. This CDR3 spans 13 amino acids. In DNA, the CDR3 is TGTGCCAGCAGCCCAGGGGGCTCCTATGGCTACACCTTC. The encoded protein is CASSPGGSYGYTF.

In this sample, this clone turned up once. The V call is TRBV14, the J call TRBJ1-4, with no clear D. The CDR3 length is 16 residues. CDR1 SGHDN and CDR2 FVKESK come from the germline V gene. V dropped 4 bases and J dropped 0 bases, with 12 bases sitting between them. The CDR3 region has the DNA TGTGCCAGCAGCCCGTTGGCACCTTCAACTAATGAAAAACTGTTTTTT. Translated, it gives CASSPLAPSTNEKLFF.

This chain joins TRBV7-2 and TRBJ1-5; 7 positions match TRBD1. V dropped 3 bases and J dropped 7; count of bases not matched to a gene: 12. In germline, CDR1 is SGHTA, CDR2 FQGNSA. This CDR3 comprises 16 residues. The CDR3 sequence is CASSFSGGQGVQPQHF. The CDR3 DNA sequence: TGTGCCAGCAGCTTTTCCGGCGGCCAGGGGGTCCAGCCCCAGCATTTT.

In this sample, this clone turned up once. V and J are TRBV18 and TRBJ1-4; no definite D call. The CDR3 runs to 13 residues. Trimming pared 2 bases from V and 7 bases from J, leaving 8 bases between. Looked up from germline, CDR1 is KGHSH and CDR2 is LQKENI. The CDR3 DNA follows: TGTGCCAGCTCACCAGGGCCAAGTGAAAAACTGTTTTTT. Translating it yields CASSPGPSEKLFF. Full variable domain (rest looked up from reference TRBV18 and TRBJ1-4): NAGVMQNPRHLVRRRGQEARLRCSPMKGHSHVYWYRQLPEEGLKFMVYLQKENIIDESGMPKERFSAEFPKEGPSILRIQQVVRGDSAAYFCASSPGPSEKLFFGSGTQLSVL.

V gene TRBV10-2 combines with J gene TRBJ2-7; 11 bases map to TRBD2. CDR3 length: 15 residues. V trimming: 0 bases; J trimming: 3 bases; junction bases outside the gene matches: 1. Germline CDR1 WSHSY, CDR2 SAAADI. The CDR3 loop is CASSESGTSGYEQYF. CDR3 nucleotide sequence: TGCGCCAGCAGTGAGTCGGGGACTAGCGGCTACGAGCAGTACTTC.